This T cell receptor (beta chain) stems from a study of blood T cell repertoires in COVID-19. Study overall: Researchers got acute and convalescent COVID-19 samples from the United States, Italy and Spain.

Measured with immunoSEQ multiplex PCR; TCRdb has only the in-frame clones, and not every one. The table lists about 250,000 clones, about 90% of them singletons. Germline CDR1 SEHNR, CDR2 FQNEAQ (reference sequence). The CDR3 runs to 14 residues. Trimming cost V 1 base and J 6 bases; bases outside gene matches: 4. Input material: peripheral blood. V usage is TRBV7-9 and J usage is TRBJ2-7, with TRBD1 identical over 9 bases. This sequence originates from an elderly man with acute or convalescent COVID-19. The CDR3 bases are TGTGCCAGCAGCTTAGACAGGGGGCAAGGCGAGCAGTACTTC. This codes for CASSLDRGQGEQYF. The full variable domain, completed using reference TRBV7-9 and TRBJ2-7, is DTGVSQNPRHKITKRGQNVTFRCDPISEHNRLYWYRQTLGQGPEFLTYFQNEAQLEKSRLLSDRFSAERPKGSFSTLEIQRTEQGDSAMYLCASSLDRGQGEQYFGPGTRLTVT.